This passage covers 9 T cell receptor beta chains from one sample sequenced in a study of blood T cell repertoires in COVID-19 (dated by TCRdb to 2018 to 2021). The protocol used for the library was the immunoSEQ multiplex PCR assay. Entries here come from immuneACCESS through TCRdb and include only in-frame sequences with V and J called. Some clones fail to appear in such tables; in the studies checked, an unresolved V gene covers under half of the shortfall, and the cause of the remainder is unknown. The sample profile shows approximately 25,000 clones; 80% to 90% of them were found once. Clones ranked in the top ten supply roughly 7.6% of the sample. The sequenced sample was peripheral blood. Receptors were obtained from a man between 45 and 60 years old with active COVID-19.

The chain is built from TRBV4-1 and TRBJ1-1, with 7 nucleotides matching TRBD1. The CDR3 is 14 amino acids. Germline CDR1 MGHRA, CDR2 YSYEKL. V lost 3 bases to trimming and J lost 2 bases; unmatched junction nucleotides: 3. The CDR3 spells CASSQGTANTEAFF. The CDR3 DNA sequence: TGCGCCAGCAGCCAGGGGACAGCAAACACTGAAGCTTTCTTT.

Here the CDR3 DNA reads TGTGCCAGCAGTTTTGAGGGTTTGGGTAGTGAGCAGTTCTTC. It yields the protein CASSFEGLGSEQFF. The gene calls are TRBV28 and TRBJ2-1, with D perhaps TRBD2 (5 bases). Germline CDR1 MDHEN, CDR2 SYDVKM. The V end was cut by 3 bases, the J end by 9 bases, with 15 bases between. The CDR3 length is 14 residues.

Here the CDR3 reads CASSDGVNNEQFF. CDR3 in DNA: TGTGCCAGCAGCGACGGGGTCAACAATGAGCAGTTCTTC. The V gene is TRBV7-2, the J gene TRBJ2-1; TRBD2 might be the D (5 bases). V lost 5 bases and J 5 bases, leaving 10 bases between the germline ends. Germline CDR1 reads SGHTA; CDR2 reads FQGNSA. CDR3 length: 13 residues.

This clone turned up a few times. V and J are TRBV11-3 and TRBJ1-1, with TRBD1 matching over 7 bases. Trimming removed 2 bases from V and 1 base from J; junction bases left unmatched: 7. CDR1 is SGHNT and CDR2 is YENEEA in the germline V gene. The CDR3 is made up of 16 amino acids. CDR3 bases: TGTGCCAGCAGCTTAAGCACAGGGGTATGGAACACTGAAGCTTTCTTT. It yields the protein CASSLSTGVWNTEAFF.

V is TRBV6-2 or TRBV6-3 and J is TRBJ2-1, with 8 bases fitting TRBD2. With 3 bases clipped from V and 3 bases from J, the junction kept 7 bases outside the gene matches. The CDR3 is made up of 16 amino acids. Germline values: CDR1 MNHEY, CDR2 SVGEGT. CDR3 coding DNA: TGTGCCAGCAGTTATCTTGGCGGGAGGTACTACAATGAGCAGTTCTTC. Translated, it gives CASSYLGGRYYNEQFF.

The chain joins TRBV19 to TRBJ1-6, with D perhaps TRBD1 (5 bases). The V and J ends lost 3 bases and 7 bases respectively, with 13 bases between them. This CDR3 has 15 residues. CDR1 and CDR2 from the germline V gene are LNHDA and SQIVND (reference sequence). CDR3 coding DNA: TGTGCCAGTAGTATTTGGGGCCAGGGCAATTCACCCCTCCACTTT. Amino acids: CASSIWGQGNSPLHF.

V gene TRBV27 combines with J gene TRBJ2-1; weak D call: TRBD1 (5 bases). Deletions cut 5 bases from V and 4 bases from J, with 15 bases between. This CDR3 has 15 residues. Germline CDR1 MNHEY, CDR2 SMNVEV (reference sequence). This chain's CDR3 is CASSLRRRGYNEQFF. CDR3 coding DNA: TGTGCCAGCAGTCTACGCCGTAGGGGTTACAATGAGCAGTTCTTC.

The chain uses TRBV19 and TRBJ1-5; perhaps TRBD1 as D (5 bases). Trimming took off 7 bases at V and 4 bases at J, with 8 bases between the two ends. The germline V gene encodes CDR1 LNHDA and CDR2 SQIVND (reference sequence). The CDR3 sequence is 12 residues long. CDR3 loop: CASNQGNQPQHF. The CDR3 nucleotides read TGTGCCAGTAATCAGGGTAATCAGCCCCAGCATTTT. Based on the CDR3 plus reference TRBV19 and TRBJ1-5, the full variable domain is DGGITQSPKYLFRKEGQNVTLSCEQNLNHDAMYWYRQDPGQGLRLIYYSQIVNDFQKGDIAEGYSVSREKKESFPLTVTSAQKNPTAFYLCASNQGNQPQHFGDGTRLSIL.

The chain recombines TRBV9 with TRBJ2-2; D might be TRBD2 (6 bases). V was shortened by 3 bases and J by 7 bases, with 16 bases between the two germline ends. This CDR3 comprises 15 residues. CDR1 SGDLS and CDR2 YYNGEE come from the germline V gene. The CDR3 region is CASSAGLPFYGELFF. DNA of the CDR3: TGTGCCAGCAGCGCGGGACTCCCGTTTTACGGGGAGCTGTTTTTT.